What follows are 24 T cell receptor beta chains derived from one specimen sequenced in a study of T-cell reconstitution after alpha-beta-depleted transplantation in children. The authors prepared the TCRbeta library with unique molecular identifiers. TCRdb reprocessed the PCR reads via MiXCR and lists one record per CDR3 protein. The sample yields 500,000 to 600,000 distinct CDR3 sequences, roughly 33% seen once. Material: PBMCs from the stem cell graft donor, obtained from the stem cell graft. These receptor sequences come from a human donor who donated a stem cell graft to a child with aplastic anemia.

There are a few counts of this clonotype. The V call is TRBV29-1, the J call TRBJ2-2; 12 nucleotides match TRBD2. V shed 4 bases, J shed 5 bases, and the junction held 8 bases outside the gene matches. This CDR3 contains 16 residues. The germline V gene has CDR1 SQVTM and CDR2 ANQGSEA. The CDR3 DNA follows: TGCAGCGTTGGTGCTAGCGGGAGGGCCCGAACCGGGGAGCTGTTTTTT. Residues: CSVGASGRARTGELFF.

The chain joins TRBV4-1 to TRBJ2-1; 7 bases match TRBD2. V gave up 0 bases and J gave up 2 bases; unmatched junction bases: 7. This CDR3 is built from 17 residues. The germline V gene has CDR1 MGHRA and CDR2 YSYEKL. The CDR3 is CASSQDIGGGTYNEQFF. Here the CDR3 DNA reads TGCGCCAGCAGCCAAGATATTGGGGGAGGGACCTACAATGAGCAGTTCTTC.

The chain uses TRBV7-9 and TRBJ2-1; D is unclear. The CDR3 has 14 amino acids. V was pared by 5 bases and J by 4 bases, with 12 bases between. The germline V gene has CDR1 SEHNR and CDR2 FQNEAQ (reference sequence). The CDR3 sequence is CASSPISPYNEQFF. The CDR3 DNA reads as TGTGCCAGCAGCCCCATCTCCCCTTACAATGAGCAGTTCTTC.

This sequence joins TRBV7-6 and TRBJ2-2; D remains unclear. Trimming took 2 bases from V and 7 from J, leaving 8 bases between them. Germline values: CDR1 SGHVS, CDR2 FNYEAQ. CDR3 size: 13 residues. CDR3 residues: CASSLIGGGELFF. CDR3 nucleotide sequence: TGTGCCAGCAGCTTAATCGGTGGCGGGGAGCTGTTTTTT.

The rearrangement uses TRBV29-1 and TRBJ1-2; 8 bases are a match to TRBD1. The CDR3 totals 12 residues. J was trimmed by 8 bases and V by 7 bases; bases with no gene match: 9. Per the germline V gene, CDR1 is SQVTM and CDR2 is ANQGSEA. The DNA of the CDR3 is TGCAGCGCATCAGCGGGACAGGTGGGCTACACCTTC. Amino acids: CSASAGQVGYTF. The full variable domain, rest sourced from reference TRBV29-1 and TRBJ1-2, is SAVISQKPSRDICQRGTSLTIQCQVDSQVTMMFWYRQQPGQSLTLIATANQGSEATYESGFVIDKFPISRPNLTFSTLTVSNMSPEDSSIYLCSASAGQVGYTFGSGTRLTVV.

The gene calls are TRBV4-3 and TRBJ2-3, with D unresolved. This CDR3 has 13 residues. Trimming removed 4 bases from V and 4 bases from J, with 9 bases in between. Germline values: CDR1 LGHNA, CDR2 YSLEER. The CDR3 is CASSPANADTQYF. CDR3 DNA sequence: TGCGCCAGCAGCCCGGCGAATGCAGATACGCAGTATTTT.

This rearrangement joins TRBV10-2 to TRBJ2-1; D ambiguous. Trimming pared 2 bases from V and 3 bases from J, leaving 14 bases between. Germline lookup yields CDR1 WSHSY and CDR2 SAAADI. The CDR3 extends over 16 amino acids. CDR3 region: CASSEQTGLDYNEQFF. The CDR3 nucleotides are TGCGCCAGCAGTGAGCAAACGGGTCTAGACTACAATGAGCAGTTCTTC.

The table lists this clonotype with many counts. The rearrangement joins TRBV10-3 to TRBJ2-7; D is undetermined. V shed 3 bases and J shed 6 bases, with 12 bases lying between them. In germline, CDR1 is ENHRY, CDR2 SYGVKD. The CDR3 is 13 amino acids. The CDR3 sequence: CAISEEEISEQYV. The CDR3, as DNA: TGTGCCATCAGTGAAGAGGAGATAAGCGAGCAGTACGTC.

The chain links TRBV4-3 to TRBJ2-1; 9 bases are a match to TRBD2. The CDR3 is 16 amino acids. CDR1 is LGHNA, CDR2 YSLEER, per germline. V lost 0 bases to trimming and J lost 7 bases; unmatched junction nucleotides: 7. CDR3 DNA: TGCGCCAGCAGCCAAGAAGCCAGCGGGAGGCTGAATGAGCAGTTCTTC. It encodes CASSQEASGRLNEQFF.

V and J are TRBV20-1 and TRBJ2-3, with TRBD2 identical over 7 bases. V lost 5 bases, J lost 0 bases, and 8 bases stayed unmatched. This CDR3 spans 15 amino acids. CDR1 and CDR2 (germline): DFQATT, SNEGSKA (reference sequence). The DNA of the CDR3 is TGCAGTGCTTCGTCGGCTAGCGGAAGCACAGATACGCAGTATTTT. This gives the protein CSASSASGSTDTQYF.

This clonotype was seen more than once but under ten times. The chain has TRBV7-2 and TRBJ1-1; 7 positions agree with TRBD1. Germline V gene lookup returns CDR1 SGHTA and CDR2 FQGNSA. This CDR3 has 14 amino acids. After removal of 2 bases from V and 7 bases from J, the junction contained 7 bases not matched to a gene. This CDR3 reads CASSLTGAFIEAFF. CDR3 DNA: TGTGCCAGCAGCTTAACAGGGGCCTTTATTGAAGCTTTCTTT.

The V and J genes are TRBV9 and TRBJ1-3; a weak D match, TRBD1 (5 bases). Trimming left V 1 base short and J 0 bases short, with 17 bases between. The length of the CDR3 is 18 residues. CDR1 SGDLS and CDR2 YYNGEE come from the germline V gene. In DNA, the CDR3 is TGTGCCAGCAGCGTATTCGCCAGTACGGACATCTCTGGAAACACCATATATTTT. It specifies CASSVFASTDISGNTIYF. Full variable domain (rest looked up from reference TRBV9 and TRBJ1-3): DSGVTQTPKHLITATGQRVTLRCSPRSGDLSVYWYQQSLDQGLQFLIQYYNGEERAKGNILERFSAQQFPDLHSELNLSSLELGDSALYFCASSVFASTDISGNTIYFGEGSWLTVV.

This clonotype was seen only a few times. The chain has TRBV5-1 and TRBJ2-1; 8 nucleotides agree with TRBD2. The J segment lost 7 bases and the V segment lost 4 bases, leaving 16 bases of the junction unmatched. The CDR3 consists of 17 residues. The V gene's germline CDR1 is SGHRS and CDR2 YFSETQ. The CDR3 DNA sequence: TGCGCCAGCAGCAACAAGTTCACTAGCGGTCAGGGGAATGAGCAGTTCTTC. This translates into CASSNKFTSGQGNEQFF.

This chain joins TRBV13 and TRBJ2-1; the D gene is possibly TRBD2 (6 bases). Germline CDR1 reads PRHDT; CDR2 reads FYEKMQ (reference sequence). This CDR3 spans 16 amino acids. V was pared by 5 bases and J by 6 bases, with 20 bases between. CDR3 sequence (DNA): TGTGCCAGCAGCCCTGGAGGGACGTGGGGGGTCAATGAGCAGTTCTTC. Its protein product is CASSPGGTWGVNEQFF.

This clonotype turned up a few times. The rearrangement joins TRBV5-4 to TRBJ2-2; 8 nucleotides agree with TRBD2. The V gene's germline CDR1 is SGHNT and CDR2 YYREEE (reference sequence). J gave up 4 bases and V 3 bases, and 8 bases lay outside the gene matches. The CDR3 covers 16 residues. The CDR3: CASSSRATSVTGELFF. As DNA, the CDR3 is TGTGCCAGCAGCTCCCGGGCGACTAGCGTCACCGGGGAGCTGTTTTTT. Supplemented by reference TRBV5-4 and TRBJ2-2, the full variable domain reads ETGVTQSPTHLIKTRGQQVTLRCSSQSGHNTVSWYQQALGQGPQFIFQYYREEENGRGNFPPRFSGLQFPNYSSELNVNALELDDSALYLCASSSRATSVTGELFFGEGSRLTVL.

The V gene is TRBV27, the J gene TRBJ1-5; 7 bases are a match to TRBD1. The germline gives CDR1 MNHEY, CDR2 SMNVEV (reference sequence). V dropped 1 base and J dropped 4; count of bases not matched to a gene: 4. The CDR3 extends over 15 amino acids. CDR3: CASSLWGQRNQPQHF. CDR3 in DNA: TGTGCCAGCAGTTTATGGGGACAGAGAAATCAGCCCCAGCATTTT.

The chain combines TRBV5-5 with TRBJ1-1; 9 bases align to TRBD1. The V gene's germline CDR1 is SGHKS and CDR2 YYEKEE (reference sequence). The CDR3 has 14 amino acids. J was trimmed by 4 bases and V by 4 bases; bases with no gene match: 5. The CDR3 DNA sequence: TGTGCCAGCAGCCAAGGACAGGGGACCACTGAAGCTTTCTTT. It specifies CASSQGQGTTEAFF. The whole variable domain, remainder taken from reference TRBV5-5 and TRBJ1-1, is DAGVTQSPTHLIKTRGQQVTLRCSPISGHKSVSWYQQVLGQGPQFIFQYYEKEERGRGNFPDRFSARQFPNYSSELNVNALLLGDSALYLCASSQGQGTTEAFFGQGTRLTVV.

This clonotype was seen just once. The CDR3 is CASSSREGGYEQYF. CDR3 sequence (DNA): TGCGCCAGCAGCTCGCGGGAGGGCGGGTACGAGCAGTACTTC. This chain uses TRBV4-3 with TRBJ2-7; 9 bases are a match to TRBD2. The CDR3 spans 14 residues. The trim removed 5 bases at V and 4 bases at J, leaving 6 bases unmatched. The germline gives CDR1 LGHNA, CDR2 YSLEER.

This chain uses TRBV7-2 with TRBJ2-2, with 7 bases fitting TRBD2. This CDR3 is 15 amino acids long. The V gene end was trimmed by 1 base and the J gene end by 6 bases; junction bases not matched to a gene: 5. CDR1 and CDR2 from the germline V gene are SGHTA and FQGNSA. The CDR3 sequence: CASSLVSLAAGELFF. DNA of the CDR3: TGTGCCAGCAGCTTAGTTTCTCTAGCGGCCGGGGAGCTGTTTTTT.

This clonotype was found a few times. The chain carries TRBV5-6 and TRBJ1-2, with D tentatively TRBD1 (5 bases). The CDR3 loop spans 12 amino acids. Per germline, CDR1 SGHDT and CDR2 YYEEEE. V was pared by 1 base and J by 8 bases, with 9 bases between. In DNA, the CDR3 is TGTGCCAGCAGCTTGTTGGGGGAGGGCTACACCTTC. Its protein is CASSLLGEGYTF. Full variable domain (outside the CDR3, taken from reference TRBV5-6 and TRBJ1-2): DAGVTQSPTHLIKTRGQQVTLRCSPKSGHDTVSWYQQALGQGPQFIFQYYEEEERQRGNFPDRFSGHQFPNYSSELNVNALLLGDSALYLCASSLLGEGYTFGSGTRLTVV.

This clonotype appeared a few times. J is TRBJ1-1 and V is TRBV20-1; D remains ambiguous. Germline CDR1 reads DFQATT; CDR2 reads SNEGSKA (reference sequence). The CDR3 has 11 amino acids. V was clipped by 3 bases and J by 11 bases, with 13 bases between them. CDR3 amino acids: CSASYPSRAFF. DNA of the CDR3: TGCAGTGCTAGTTATCCTTCACGGGCTTTCTTT.

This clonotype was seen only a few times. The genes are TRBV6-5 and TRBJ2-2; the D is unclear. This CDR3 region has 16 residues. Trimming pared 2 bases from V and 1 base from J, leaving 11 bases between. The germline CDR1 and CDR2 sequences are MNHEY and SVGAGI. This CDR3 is CASSYVVGGNTGELFF. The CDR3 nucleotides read TGTGCCAGCAGTTACGTTGTTGGCGGGAACACCGGGGAGCTGTTTTTT.

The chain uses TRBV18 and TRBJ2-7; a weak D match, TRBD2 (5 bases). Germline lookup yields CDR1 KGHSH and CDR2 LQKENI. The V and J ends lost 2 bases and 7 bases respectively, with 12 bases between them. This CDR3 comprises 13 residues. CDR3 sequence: CASSPGLAEEQYV. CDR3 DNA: TGTGCCAGCTCACCAGGGCTAGCAGAAGAGCAGTACGTC.

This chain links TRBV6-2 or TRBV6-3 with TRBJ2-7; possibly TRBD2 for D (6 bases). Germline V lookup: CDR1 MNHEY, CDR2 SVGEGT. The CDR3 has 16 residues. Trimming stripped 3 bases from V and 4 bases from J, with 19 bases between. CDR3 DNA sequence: TGTGCCAGCAGTTATGCCACTGGGGACTGGACTTACGAGCAGTACGTC. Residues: CASSYATGDWTYEQYV.